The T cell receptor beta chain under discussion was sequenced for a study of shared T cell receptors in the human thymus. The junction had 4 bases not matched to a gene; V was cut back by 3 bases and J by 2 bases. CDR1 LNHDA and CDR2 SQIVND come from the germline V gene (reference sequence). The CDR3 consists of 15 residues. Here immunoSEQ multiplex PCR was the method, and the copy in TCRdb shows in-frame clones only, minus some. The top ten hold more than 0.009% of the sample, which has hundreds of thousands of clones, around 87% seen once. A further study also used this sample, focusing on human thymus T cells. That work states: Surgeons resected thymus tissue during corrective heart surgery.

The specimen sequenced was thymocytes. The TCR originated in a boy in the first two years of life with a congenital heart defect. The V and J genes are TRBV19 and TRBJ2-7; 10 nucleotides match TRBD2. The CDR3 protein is CASSITTSGTYEQYF. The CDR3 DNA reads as TGTGCCAGTAGTATCACAACTAGCGGGACCTACGAGCAGTACTTC.